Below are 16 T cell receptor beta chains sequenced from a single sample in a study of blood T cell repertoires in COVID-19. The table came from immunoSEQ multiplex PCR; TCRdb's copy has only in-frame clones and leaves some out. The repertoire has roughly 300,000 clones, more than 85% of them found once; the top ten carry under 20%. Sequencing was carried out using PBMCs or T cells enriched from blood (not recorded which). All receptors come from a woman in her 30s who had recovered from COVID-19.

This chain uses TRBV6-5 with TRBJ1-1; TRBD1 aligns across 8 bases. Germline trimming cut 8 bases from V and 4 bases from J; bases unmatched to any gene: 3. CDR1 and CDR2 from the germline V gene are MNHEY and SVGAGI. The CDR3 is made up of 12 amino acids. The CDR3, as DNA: TGTGCCAGCTCCACAGGGGGCACTGAAGCTTTCTTT. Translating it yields CASSTGGTEAFF.

The CDR3 is CASRGGQGNTGELFF. CDR3 bases: TGTGCCAGCAGGGGTGGACAGGGTAACACCGGGGAGCTGTTTTTT. This chain joins TRBV3-1 (or the pseudogene TRBV3-2) and TRBJ2-2, with 8 bases that match TRBD1. Germline V gene lookup returns CDR1 LGHDT and CDR2 YNNKEL (reference sequence). The CDR3 is 15 residues long. The V gene end was trimmed by 6 bases and the J gene end by 2 bases; junction bases not matched to a gene: 5.

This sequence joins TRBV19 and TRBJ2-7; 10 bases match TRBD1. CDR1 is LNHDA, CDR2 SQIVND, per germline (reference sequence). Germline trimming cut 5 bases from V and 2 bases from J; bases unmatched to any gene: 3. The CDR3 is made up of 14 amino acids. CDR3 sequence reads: CASSAGQGPYEQYF. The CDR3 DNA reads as TGTGCCAGTAGTGCGGGACAGGGGCCCTACGAGCAGTACTTC.

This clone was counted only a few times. DNA for the CDR3: TGTGCCAGCAGCGTAGAGGGACTAGCGGATACGCAGTATTTT. Protein: CASSVEGLADTQYF. This rearrangement joins TRBV9 to TRBJ2-3, with 10 bases fitting TRBD2. V trimming: 0 bases; J trimming: 6 bases; junction bases outside the gene matches: 1. The V gene's germline CDR1 is SGDLS and CDR2 YYNGEE. CDR3 size: 14 residues.

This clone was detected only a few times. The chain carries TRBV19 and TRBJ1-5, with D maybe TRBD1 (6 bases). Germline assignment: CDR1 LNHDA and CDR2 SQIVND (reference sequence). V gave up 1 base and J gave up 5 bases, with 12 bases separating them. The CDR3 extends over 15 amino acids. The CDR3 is CASSIVNRADQPQHF. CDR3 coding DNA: TGTGCCAGTAGTATAGTAAACAGGGCTGATCAGCCCCAGCATTTT. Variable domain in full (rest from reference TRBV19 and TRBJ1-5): DGGITQSPKYLFRKEGQNVTLSCEQNLNHDAMYWYRQDPGQGLRLIYYSQIVNDFQKGDIAEGYSVSREKKESFPLTVTSAQKNPTAFYLCASSIVNRADQPQHFGDGTRLSIL.

The CDR3 loop is CATAGGATDTQYF. DNA for the CDR3: TGTGCCACCGCGGGGGGGGCCACAGATACGCAGTATTTT. The gene calls are TRBV28 and TRBJ2-3, with TRBD2 matching 9 bases. The CDR3 has 13 residues. Trimming took 10 bases from V and 2 from J; bases not matched to a gene: 4. Germline V gene sequence: CDR1 MDHEN, CDR2 SYDVKM. Full variable domain (rest looked up from reference TRBV28 and TRBJ2-3): DVKVTQSSRYLVKRTGEKVFLECVQDMDHENMFWYRQDPGLGLRLIYFSYDVKMKEKGDIPEGYSVSREKKERFSLILESASTNQTSMYLCATAGGATDTQYFGPGTRLTVL.

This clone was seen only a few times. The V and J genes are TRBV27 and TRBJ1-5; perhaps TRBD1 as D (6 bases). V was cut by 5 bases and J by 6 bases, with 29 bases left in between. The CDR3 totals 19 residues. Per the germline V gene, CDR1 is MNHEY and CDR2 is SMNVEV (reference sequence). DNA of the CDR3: TGTGCCAGCAGTCCAGCACAGGGTCCCTCCCTCGCAAGGGCTCAGCCCCAGCATTTT. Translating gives CASSPAQGPSLARAQPQHF.

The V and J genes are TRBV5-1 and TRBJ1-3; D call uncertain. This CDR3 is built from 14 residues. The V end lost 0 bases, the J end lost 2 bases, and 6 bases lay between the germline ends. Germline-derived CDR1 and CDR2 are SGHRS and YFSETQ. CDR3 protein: CASSLDVTGNTIYF. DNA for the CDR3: TGCGCCAGCAGCTTGGATGTAACTGGAAACACCATATATTTT.

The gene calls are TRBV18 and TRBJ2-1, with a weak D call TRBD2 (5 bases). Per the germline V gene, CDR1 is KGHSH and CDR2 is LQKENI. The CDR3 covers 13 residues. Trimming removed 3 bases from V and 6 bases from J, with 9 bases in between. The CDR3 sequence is CASSPFGSNEQFF. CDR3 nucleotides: TGTGCCAGCTCACCGTTTGGGAGCAATGAGCAGTTCTTC.

The CDR3 region is CASSPTRGQRISPLHF. The CDR3 nucleotides read TGTGCCAGCAGTCCAACAAGAGGACAGAGAATTTCACCCCTCCACTTT. The chain is built from TRBV27 and TRBJ1-6; D is perhaps TRBD1 (6 bases). Germline V gene data show CDR1 as MNHEY and CDR2 as SMNVEV (reference sequence). The CDR3 has 16 residues. Trimming removed 5 bases from V and 9 bases from J, with 20 bases in between.

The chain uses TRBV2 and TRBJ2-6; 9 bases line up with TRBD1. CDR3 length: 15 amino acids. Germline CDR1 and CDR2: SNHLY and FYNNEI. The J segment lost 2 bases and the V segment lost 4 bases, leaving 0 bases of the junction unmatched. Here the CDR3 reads CASSGTGAGANVLTF. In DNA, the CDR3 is TGTGCCAGCAGTGGGACAGGGGCTGGGGCCAACGTCCTGACTTTC.

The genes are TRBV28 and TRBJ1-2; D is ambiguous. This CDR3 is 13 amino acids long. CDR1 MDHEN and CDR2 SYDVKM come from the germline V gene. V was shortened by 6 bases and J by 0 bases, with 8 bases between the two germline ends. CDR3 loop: CASRRQTNYGYTF. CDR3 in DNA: TGTGCCAGCAGGAGGCAAACTAACTATGGCTACACCTTC.

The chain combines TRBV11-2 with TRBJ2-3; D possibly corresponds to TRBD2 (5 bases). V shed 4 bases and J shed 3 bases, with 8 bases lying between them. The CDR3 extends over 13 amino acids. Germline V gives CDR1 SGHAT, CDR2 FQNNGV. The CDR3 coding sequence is TGTGCCAGCAGCTACACTAGAACAGATACGCAGTATTTT. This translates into CASSYTRTDTQYF.

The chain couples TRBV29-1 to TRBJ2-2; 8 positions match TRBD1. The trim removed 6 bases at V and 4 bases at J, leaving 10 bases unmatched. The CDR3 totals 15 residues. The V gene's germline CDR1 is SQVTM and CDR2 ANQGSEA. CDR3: CSVSSGTGFTGELFF. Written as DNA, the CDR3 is TGCAGCGTGTCATCCGGGACAGGTTTCACCGGGGAGCTGTTTTTT.

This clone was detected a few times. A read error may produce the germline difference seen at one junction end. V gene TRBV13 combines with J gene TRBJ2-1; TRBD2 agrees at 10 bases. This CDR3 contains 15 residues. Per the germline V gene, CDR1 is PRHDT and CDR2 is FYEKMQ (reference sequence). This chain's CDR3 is CASSLSGRAYNEQFF. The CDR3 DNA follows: TGTGCCAGCAGCCTAAGCGGGAGGGCCTATAATGAGCAGTTCTTC.

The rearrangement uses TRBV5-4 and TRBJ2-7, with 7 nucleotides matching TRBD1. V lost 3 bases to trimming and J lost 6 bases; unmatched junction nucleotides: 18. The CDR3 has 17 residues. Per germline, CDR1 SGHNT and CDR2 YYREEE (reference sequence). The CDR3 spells CASSSSGTADFLGEQYF. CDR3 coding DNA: TGTGCCAGCAGCTCGTCCGGGACAGCCGACTTTCTTGGCGAGCAGTACTTC.